This T cell receptor (beta chain) was profiled in a study of CD8 T cells in ankylosing spondylitis. This clonotype was seen ten or more times. Its antigen remains unidentified. Broader study findings: Significant enrichment of disease-linked clones was reportedly seen in matched ankylosing spondylitis synovial fluid. Certain motif variants had earlier appeared in reactive arthritis synovial fluid and blood. A motif of eight highly homologous TCR beta variants was seen as apparently characteristic of ankylosing spondylitis blood.

The CDR3 has 16 residues. Germline V gene data show CDR1 as SEHNR and CDR2 as FQNEAQ (reference sequence). The V segment lost 5 bases and the J segment 1 base; nucleotides outside the gene matches: 2. TCRdb analysed the 5' RACE reads with MiXCR anew, one entry per CDR3 protein. The sample has under 250,000 distinct CDR3 sequences; around 6.6% are singletons. The V gene is TRBV7-9, the J gene TRBJ2-5; 15 bases align to TRBD2. The receptor was isolated from a male donor with ankylosing spondylitis. Sequencing was done on a sample of blood, either unsorted or a sorted T cell fraction (not recorded which). This CDR3 reads CASSPGLAGGQETQYF. In nucleotides, the CDR3 is TGTGCCAGCAGCCCGGGACTAGCGGGGGGCCAAGAGACCCAGTACTTC.